One and the same sample provided the 19 T cell receptor beta chains below, sequenced in a study of T cells in Graves' hyperthyroidism and ophthalmopathy. The investigators amplified TCR beta CDR3 regions from RNA transcripts. HTBI primers were the set used in a first-round RT-PCR of the TCR CDR3. TCRdb re-analysed the multiplex PCR reads in MiXCR, keeping a single row per CDR3 protein. The repertoire has approximately 510,000 distinct CDR3 sequences, 46% of them found once; the top ten carry about two fifths. Sequences were obtained from peripheral blood or thyroid tissue (not recorded which). All receptors come from an adult woman with Graves' disease, either hyperthyroidism or ophthalmopathy (not recorded which).

This clonotype was observed many times. The V and J genes are TRBV9 and TRBJ2-2, with a tentative D call TRBD1 (5 bases). The CDR3 has 14 residues. Trimming left V 0 bases short and J 3 bases short, with 6 bases between. Germline-derived CDR1 and CDR2 are SGDLS and YYNGEE. CDR3 DNA: TGTGCCAGCAGCGTAGTCAGGGACACCGGGGAGCTGTTTTTT. Translating it yields CASSVVRDTGELFF.

The table lists this clonotype with a count of one. The chain couples TRBV6-1 to TRBJ2-3; 10 bases fit TRBD2. Trimming cost V 6 bases and J 6 bases; bases outside gene matches: 6. Germline V lookup: CDR1 MNHNS, CDR2 SASEGT. The CDR3 is made up of 14 amino acids. The CDR3 DNA follows: TGTGCCAGCAGCGGAAGCGGGAGGGGTGATACGCAGTATTTT. Protein product: CASSGSGRGDTQYF.

Regarding this clonotype: Sequence at one end of the junction differs from germline and may be a read error. The J gene is TRBJ2-7, the V gene TRBV29-1; 10 positions agree with TRBD1. CDR1 and CDR2 (germline): SQVTM, ANQGSEA. The CDR3 extends over 11 amino acids. The CDR3: CSKTGGSERYF. The CDR3 nucleotides are TGCAGCAAGACAGGGGGCTCCGAGCGGTACTTC.

This clonotype was recorded a few times. This chain joins TRBV29-1 and TRBJ1-1, with a possible D match to TRBD1 (5 bases). From germline, CDR1 is SQVTM and CDR2 ANQGSEA. This CDR3 has 11 amino acids. V lost 7 bases and J 11 bases, leaving 17 bases between the germline ends. CDR3 bases: TGCAGCGCCCCGTTTGAGGGGACGGCTTTCTTT. Translation: CSAPFEGTAFF. Combining the CDR3 with reference TRBV29-1 and TRBJ1-1 gives the whole variable domain SAVISQKPSRDICQRGTSLTIQCQVDSQVTMMFWYRQQPGQSLTLIATANQGSEATYESGFVIDKFPISRPNLTFSTLTVSNMSPEDSSIYLCSAPFEGTAFFGQGTRLTVV.

V usage is TRBV4-1 and J usage is TRBJ2-7; D perhaps matches TRBD2 (5 bases). The germline V gene encodes CDR1 MGHRA and CDR2 YSYEKL. CDR3 length: 15 residues. The V gene lost 4 bases and the J gene lost 2 bases, with 15 bases spanning the gap. The CDR3 DNA follows: TGCGCCAGCAGCCCTAGCCTTTACCTAACCTACGAGCAGTACTTC. Protein product: CASSPSLYLTYEQYF.

Note on this clonotype: A much larger clone lies one base from this, so it may be a read error. The conserved closing phenylalanine or tryptophan is absent in this CDR3, likely reflecting a read error. The CDR3 here is CASSAGSRDYGYTL. Written as DNA, the CDR3 is TGTGCCAGTAGCGCAGGGAGTAGGGACTATGGCTACACCCTC. The gene calls are TRBV19 and TRBJ1-2; the D gene is possibly TRBD1 (5 bases). The V gene's germline CDR1 is LNHDA and CDR2 SQIVND (reference sequence). V shed 6 bases and J shed 3 bases, with 14 bases lying between them. The CDR3 spans 14 residues.

V is TRBV9 and J is TRBJ2-7; TRBD2 agrees at 8 bases. The length of the CDR3 is 16 residues. Trimming removed 7 bases from V and 4 bases from J; junction bases left unmatched: 16. Germline V CDR1 and CDR2: SGDLS, YYNGEE. The CDR3 region is CASFSSIRAGAYEQYF. The CDR3 DNA follows: TGTGCCAGCTTCTCGAGTATCCGAGCGGGAGCTTACGAGCAGTACTTC.

The CDR3 coding sequence is TGTGCCAGCAGCCCAGGGGCAGGGCCTTACCTACGAGAGACCCAGTACTTC. Amino acid sequence: CASSPGAGPYLRETQYF. The chain combines TRBV6-1 with TRBJ2-5; the D gene is possibly TRBD1 (6 bases). In germline, CDR1 is MNHNS, CDR2 SASEGT. V lost 6 bases, J lost 4 bases, and 24 bases lay in between. The CDR3 has 17 amino acids.

This clonotype was recorded at least ten times. The chain carries TRBV4-1 and TRBJ2-7, with 8 bases lining up with TRBD1. CDR1 MGHRA and CDR2 YSYEKL come from the germline V gene. Germline trimming cut 2 bases from V and 7 bases from J; bases unmatched to any gene: 7. This CDR3 is 14 amino acids long. The CDR3 is CASSQQQGVYEQYF. In nucleotides, the CDR3 is TGCGCCAGCAGCCAACAACAGGGGGTTTATGAGCAGTACTTC.

The rearrangement joins TRBV7-2 to TRBJ1-2; 9 bases align to TRBD1. The CDR3 spans 15 residues. Germline V CDR1 and CDR2: SGHTA, FQGNSA. Trimming removed 5 bases from V and 0 bases from J; junction bases left unmatched: 4. CDR3 loop: CASSRQGEANYGYTF. CDR3 nucleotides: TGTGCCAGCAGCCGACAGGGGGAGGCTAACTATGGCTACACCTTC.

The chain carries TRBV29-1 and TRBJ2-2, with 7 bases that match TRBD2. The CDR3 has 14 amino acids. Germline V gene sequence: CDR1 SQVTM, CDR2 ANQGSEA. J gave up 0 bases and V 7 bases, and 5 bases lay outside the gene matches. The CDR3 DNA follows: TGCAGCGCTGGGGAGGGCTCGAACACCGGGGAGCTGTTTTTT. Translation gives CSAGEGSNTGELFF.

The chain joins TRBV20-1 to TRBJ1-2, with 11 bases identical to TRBD1. The CDR3 extends over 13 amino acids. Looked up from germline, CDR1 is DFQATT and CDR2 is SNEGSKA (reference sequence). The V and J ends lost 4 bases and 7 bases, in that order; junction bases with no gene match: 5. CDR3 residues: CSAKGTGGVGYTF. As DNA, the CDR3 is TGCAGTGCTAAAGGGACAGGGGGGGTTGGCTACACCTTC.

The rearrangement joins TRBV5-1 to TRBJ2-7; TRBD1 matches 7 bases. The CDR3 is made up of 14 amino acids. J lost 2 bases, V lost 0 bases, and 2 bases had no gene match. Germline V gene data show CDR1 as SGHRS and CDR2 as YFSETQ. The CDR3 spells CASSLGDSPYEQYF. The CDR3 nucleotides read TGCGCCAGCAGCTTGGGGGACAGCCCCTACGAGCAGTACTTC.

The chain couples TRBV29-1 to TRBJ2-5; perhaps TRBD1 as D (5 bases). The V end was cut by 8 bases, the J end by 5 bases, with 18 bases between. This CDR3 is 13 amino acids long. CDR1 SQVTM and CDR2 ANQGSEA come from the germline V gene. The CDR3 here is CSLGPGLGETQYF. DNA of the CDR3: TGCAGCTTAGGTCCAGGGCTGGGGGAGACCCAGTACTTC.

This clonotype was recorded a few times. V gene TRBV29-1 combines with J gene TRBJ1-3, with a tentative D call TRBD1 (5 bases). Germline V gene lookup returns CDR1 SQVTM and CDR2 ANQGSEA. CDR3 length: 13 residues. Deletions cut 7 bases from V and 1 base from J, with 11 bases between. The CDR3: CSALRQSGNTIYF. CDR3 in DNA: TGCAGCGCCCTAAGACAGTCTGGAAACACCATATATTTT.

This clonotype was seen many times. This chain joins TRBV10-3 and TRBJ1-4; 8 bases line up with TRBD1. Per the germline V gene, CDR1 is ENHRY and CDR2 is SYGVKD. The CDR3 has 16 residues. The junction had 14 bases not matched to a gene; V was cut back by 6 bases and J by 8 bases. The CDR3 sequence is CAISGGGTAGGEKLFF. The CDR3 bases are TGTGCCATCAGCGGGGGAGGCACGGCAGGGGGCGAAAAACTGTTTTTT.

This clonotype has more than one count but fewer than ten. The chain uses TRBV7-9 and TRBJ1-6; D is uncertain. V shed 5 bases and J shed 10 bases, with 9 bases lying between them. CDR1 and CDR2 from the germline V gene are SEHNR and FQNEAQ (reference sequence). The CDR3 runs to 12 residues. The DNA for the CDR3 is TGTGCCAGCAGCGGGGTGGAATCACCCCTCCACTTT. Translated: CASSGVESPLHF.

This clonotype was counted between two and nine times. Here the CDR3 DNA reads TGTGCCAGTAGGTGGAATGAAAAACTGTTTTTT. It encodes CASRWNEKLFF. This chain joins TRBV19 and TRBJ1-4; D is unresolved. CDR1 is LNHDA and CDR2 is SQIVND in the germline V gene (reference sequence). The CDR3 runs 11 residues. Trimming took 6 bases from V and 5 from J, leaving 4 bases between them.

This clonotype came up once. The J gene is TRBJ1-2, the V gene TRBV7-9, with TRBD1 identical over 7 bases. V lost 5 bases to trimming and J lost 1 base; unmatched junction nucleotides: 10. The CDR3 runs to 16 residues. CDR1 is SEHNR and CDR2 is FQNEAQ in the germline V gene (reference sequence). CDR3 sequence: CASSRTHRGHNYGYTF. The CDR3 DNA is TGTGCCAGCAGCCGTACTCACAGGGGACATAACTATGGCTACACCTTC. Based on the CDR3 plus reference TRBV7-9 and TRBJ1-2, the full variable domain is DTGVSQNPRHKITKRGQNVTFRCDPISEHNRLYWYRQTLGQGPEFLTYFQNEAQLEKSRLLSDRFSAERPKGSFSTLEIQRTEQGDSAMYLCASSRTHRGHNYGYTFGSGTRLTVV.